This T cell receptor beta chain came from a study of spatial heterogeneity in lung cancer. Germline V gene lookup returns CDR1 MNHEY and CDR2 SVGEGT. The J segment lost 5 bases and the V segment lost 6 bases, leaving 7 bases of the junction unmatched. The CDR3 extends over 14 amino acids. Time point indicated: sample taken at primary tumor resection. The authors sequenced whole RNA from tumor, nontumor lung or frozen PBMC without sorting. TCRdb analysed the 5' RACE reads with MiXCR anew, one entry per CDR3 protein. The sample has tens of thousands of distinct CDR3 sequences, about 12% seen once. This clonotype was seen repeatedly, ten times or more.

The input for sequencing was PBMCs, taken at surgery. This chain connects TRBV6-2 or TRBV6-3 to TRBJ2-1; 7 bases are shared with TRBD2. This receptor was obtained from a male donor with early-stage non-small cell lung cancer. The CDR3 sequence: CASSIRLADNEQFF. The CDR3 region has the DNA TGTGCCAGCAGCATCCGACTAGCCGACAATGAGCAGTTCTTC.